A selection of T cell receptor beta chains follows, all from one sample in a study of regulatory and conventional T cells in RAG deficiency. Some clones are missing from TCRdb's copy, which holds only in-frame ones; the method was immunoSEQ multiplex PCR. This table has 6,000 to 8,000 clones, about four fifths appearing once. These records were also assigned to another study, of regulatory T cells.

The sequenced sample consisted of CD8+ T cells sorted from blood. These receptors were collected from a human donor in good health. Both conserved end residues are part of each CDR3. The D gene is left open where the match is weak. Where a row states a size, it is once, few, many or the class of an expanded clone; other rows omit it.

CDR3 DNA: TGTGCCAGCAGCTGGGGTGGCAGGGCGAACCCCTACGAGCAGTACTTC; CDR3 protein: CASSWGGRANPYEQYF; clone size: NA; V gene: TRBV7-9; D gene: NA; J gene: TRBJ2-7
CDR3 DNA: TGTGCCAGCACCGATGGGGGGACTGAAGCTTTCTTT; CDR3 protein: CASTDGGTEAFF; clone size: NA; V gene: TRBV7-9; D gene: NA; J gene: TRBJ1-1
CDR3 DNA: TGTGCCAGCTACGGGACTAGCGGGGGGTTATACAATGAGCAGTTCTTC; CDR3 protein: CASYGTSGGLYNEQFF; clone size: NA; V gene: TRBV7-3; D gene: TRBD2; J gene: TRBJ2-1
CDR3 DNA: TGCGCCAGCAGTGAGTACTACGGACTAGCGGGGGACCAAGAGACCCAGTACTTC; CDR3 protein: CASSEYYGLAGDQETQYF; clone size: NA; V gene: TRBV10-2; D gene: TRBD2; J gene: TRBJ2-5
CDR3 DNA: TGTGCCAGCAGCTTAGCACTTCCAGGGCTCTATGGCTACACCTTC; CDR3 protein: CASSLALPGLYGYTF; clone size: once; V gene: TRBV7-9; D gene: NA; J gene: TRBJ1-2
CDR3 DNA: TGCAGCGTTGGAGCGACAGGGGTTGAGTTCGACGAGCAGTACTTC; CDR3 protein: CSVGATGVEFDEQYF; clone size: NA; V gene: TRBV29-1; D gene: TRBD1; J gene: TRBJ2-7
CDR3 DNA: TGCGCCAGCAGCCTACAGGGATGGGGGGGCACCGGGGAGCTGTTTTTT; CDR3 protein: CASSLQGWGGTGELFF; clone size: once; V gene: TRBV4-1; D gene: NA; J gene: TRBJ2-2
CDR3 DNA: TGCAGCGTTGAAGATAGAGGCTACACCTTC; CDR3 protein: CSVEDRGYTF; clone size: once; V gene: TRBV29-1; D gene: NA; J gene: TRBJ1-2
CDR3 DNA: TGTGCCAGCAGCGTAGATTTACAGGGTCCCTATGGCTACACCTTC; CDR3 protein: CASSVDLQGPYGYTF; clone size: NA; V gene: TRBV9; D gene: NA; J gene: TRBJ1-2
CDR3 DNA: TGCGCCAGCAGCCCATCCGGGGCTAGCGGGGGTCCGAATGAGCAGTTCTTC; CDR3 protein: CASSPSGASGGPNEQFF; clone size: NA; V gene: TRBV4-1; D gene: TRBD2; J gene: TRBJ2-1
CDR3 DNA: TGTGCCAGCACCTCGGGGGGGCCCTATGGCTACACCTTC; CDR3 protein: CASTSGGPYGYTF; clone size: few; V gene: TRBV9; D gene: NA; J gene: TRBJ1-2
CDR3 DNA: TGTGCCAGCAGCTTAACTGGCGGGTTGGATACGCAGTATTTT; CDR3 protein: CASSLTGGLDTQYF; clone size: NA; V gene: TRBV7-3; D gene: NA; J gene: TRBJ2-3
CDR3 DNA: TGCGCCAGCGGAATAGCGGGGGCCGTTGCAGGGCAGTTCTTC; CDR3 protein: CASGIAGAVAGQFF; clone size: NA; V gene: TRBV5-1; D gene: TRBD2; J gene: TRBJ2-1
CDR3 DNA: TGTGCCAGCAGTTCAGACTCCTATAATTCACCCCTCCACTTT; CDR3 protein: CASSSDSYNSPLHF; clone size: NA; V gene: TRBV27; D gene: NA; J gene: TRBJ1-6
CDR3 DNA: TGTGCCAGCAGTTTAGAGGGGGAATCTAATGAAAAACTGTTTTTT; CDR3 protein: CASSLEGESNEKLFF; clone size: NA; V gene: TRBV27; D gene: NA; J gene: TRBJ1-4
CDR3 DNA: TGCGCCAGCAGCAGTGGCTCAGACACTGAAGCTTTCTTT; CDR3 protein: CASSSGSDTEAFF; clone size: NA; V gene: TRBV5-1; D gene: NA; J gene: TRBJ1-1
CDR3 DNA: TGTGCCAGCAGCGTAGAGGGAGGGGCCAACCCCAATGAGCAGTTCTTC; CDR3 protein: CASSVEGGANPNEQFF; clone size: NA; V gene: TRBV9; D gene: TRBD2; J gene: TRBJ2-1
CDR3 DNA: TGTGCCATCAACTCCGGGGATACGCAGTATTTT; CDR3 protein: CAINSGDTQYF; clone size: NA; V gene: TRBV10-3; D gene: NA; J gene: TRBJ2-3
CDR3 DNA: TGTGCCAGCAGCCACCGGGCCCCGACCGTGGATACGCAGTATTTT; CDR3 protein: CASSHRAPTVDTQYF; clone size: NA; V gene: TRBV7-8; D gene: NA; J gene: TRBJ2-3
CDR3 DNA: TGTGCCAGCGTACGGGCAGGGGAAGGCTACACCTTC; CDR3 protein: CASVRAGEGYTF; clone size: NA; V gene: TRBV7-9; D gene: NA; J gene: TRBJ1-2
CDR3 DNA: TGTGCCATCCCTCGCCTCATGAACACTGAAGCTTTCTTT; CDR3 protein: CAIPRLMNTEAFF; clone size: NA; V gene: TRBV10-3; D gene: NA; J gene: TRBJ1-1
CDR3 DNA: TGTGCCAGCAGCTCCGGGGGCGATGAGCAGTTCTTC; CDR3 protein: CASSSGGDEQFF; clone size: NA; V gene: TRBV6-5; D gene: NA; J gene: TRBJ2-1
CDR3 DNA: TGTGCCAGCAGTGGACAGGAAAATTCACCCCTCCACTTT; CDR3 protein: CASSGQENSPLHF; clone size: few; V gene: TRBV6-4; D gene: NA; J gene: TRBJ1-6
CDR3 DNA: TGTGCCAGCAGTTCAGTGGGGGGCAGCTCCTATAATTCACCCCTCCACTTT; CDR3 protein: CASSSVGGSSYNSPLHF; clone size: NA; V gene: TRBV7-1; D gene: NA; J gene: TRBJ1-6
CDR3 DNA: TGTGCCAGCAGTGACTCGACGGGGGGCAGAGCTTTCTTT; CDR3 protein: CASSDSTGGRAFF; clone size: NA; V gene: TRBV6-4; D gene: NA; J gene: TRBJ1-1
CDR3 DNA: TGTGCCAGCAGCGTAGCGGGGGTCACAGATACGCAGTATTTT; CDR3 protein: CASSVAGVTDTQYF; clone size: NA; V gene: TRBV9; D gene: NA; J gene: TRBJ2-3
CDR3 DNA: TGCGCCAGCAGCCAAGGAGGGACAGGGCAAGAGACCCAGTACTTC; CDR3 protein: CASSQGGTGQETQYF; clone size: NA; V gene: TRBV4-1; D gene: TRBD1; J gene: TRBJ2-5
CDR3 DNA: TGTGCCAGCAGTTACTCGACAACAGGGGGCTCATACGAGCAGTACTTC; CDR3 protein: CASSYSTTGGSYEQYF; clone size: NA; V gene: TRBV6-6; D gene: TRBD1; J gene: TRBJ2-7
CDR3 DNA: TGTGCCAGCAGCTTCCCGGGCCCACGAAGGAACAATGAGCAGTTCTTC; CDR3 protein: CASSFPGPRRNNEQFF; clone size: NA; V gene: TRBV11-2; D gene: NA; J gene: TRBJ2-1
CDR3 DNA: TGTGCCAGCAGCTTGTCAGGGGGTCAGACTGAAGCTTTCTTT; CDR3 protein: CASSLSGGQTEAFF; clone size: NA; V gene: TRBV5-4; D gene: TRBD1; J gene: TRBJ1-1
CDR3 DNA: TGCGCCAGCAGCTTGCGCAAGACAGGGAAGGGGACTGAAGCTTTCTTT; CDR3 protein: CASSLRKTGKGTEAFF; clone size: once; V gene: TRBV5-1; D gene: TRBD1; J gene: TRBJ1-1
CDR3 DNA: TGCGCCAGCAGCCAAGCGACGAACACTGAAGCTTTCTTT; CDR3 protein: CASSQATNTEAFF; clone size: NA; V gene: TRBV4-1; D gene: NA; J gene: TRBJ1-1
CDR3 DNA: TGCAGCGTCGCCACGGGAGAGCAGTTCTTC; CDR3 protein: CSVATGEQFF; clone size: NA; V gene: TRBV29-1; D gene: NA; J gene: TRBJ2-1
CDR3 DNA: TGTGCCAGCAGTTTATCGTTGGGGGGCTGGGGCAATGAGCAGTTCTTC; CDR3 protein: CASSLSLGGWGNEQFF; clone size: NA; V gene: TRBV27; D gene: NA; J gene: TRBJ2-1
CDR3 DNA: TGTGCCAGCAGTTCCTCAGGGACCACTGAAGCTTTCTTT; CDR3 protein: CASSSSGTTEAFF; clone size: NA; V gene: TRBV27; D gene: NA; J gene: TRBJ1-1
CDR3 DNA: TGTGCCAGCAGCGGCGGGACTAGCGGGGAGCCTTTGGGCACAGATACGCAGTATTTT; CDR3 protein: CASSGGTSGEPLGTDTQYF; clone size: NA; V gene: TRBV9; D gene: TRBD2; J gene: TRBJ2-3
CDR3 DNA: TGTGCCAGCAGCAGCTTACACCCGTCCTACGAGCAGTACTTC; CDR3 protein: CASSSLHPSYEQYF; clone size: NA; V gene: TRBV7-6; D gene: NA; J gene: TRBJ2-7
CDR3 DNA: TGCGCCAGCAGCCATCCGGGACAGTCCTACGAGCAGTACTTC; CDR3 protein: CASSHPGQSYEQYF; clone size: NA; V gene: TRBV4-1; D gene: TRBD1; J gene: TRBJ2-7
CDR3 DNA: TGCGCCAGCAGCCAGATCACCGAGACAGTATATGGCTACACCTTC; CDR3 protein: CASSQITETVYGYTF; clone size: NA; V gene: TRBV4-3; D gene: NA; J gene: TRBJ1-2
CDR3 DNA: TGTGCCAGCTCACCAGACAGGGGGCCGGGGACTGAAGCTTTCTTT; CDR3 protein: CASSPDRGPGTEAFF; clone size: NA; V gene: TRBV18; D gene: TRBD1; J gene: TRBJ1-1
CDR3 DNA: TGTGCCAGCCGAATCGGGATTAACACTGAAGCTTTCTTT; CDR3 protein: CASRIGINTEAFF; clone size: NA; V gene: TRBV27; D gene: NA; J gene: TRBJ1-1
CDR3 DNA: TGTGCCAGCGGATCCTCTCCTTGGGCCAGCCTGAACACTGAAGCTTTCTTT; CDR3 protein: CASGSSPWASLNTEAFF; clone size: NA; V gene: TRBV2; D gene: NA; J gene: TRBJ1-1
CDR3 DNA: TGTGCCAGCAGTCACCCCGGGACAGCCTACGAGCAGTACTTC; CDR3 protein: CASSHPGTAYEQYF; clone size: NA; V gene: TRBV6-5; D gene: TRBD1; J gene: TRBJ2-7
CDR3 DNA: TGTGCCACCAAGACAGGGGTTTACAATGAGCAGTTCTTC; CDR3 protein: CATKTGVYNEQFF; clone size: NA; V gene: TRBV11-2; D gene: TRBD1; J gene: TRBJ2-1
CDR3 DNA: TGTGCCAGCAGTTATGTCTCAGGTTCTGGCTACACCTTC; CDR3 protein: CASSYVSGSGYTF; clone size: NA; V gene: TRBV6-1; D gene: NA; J gene: TRBJ1-2
CDR3 DNA: TGTGCCAGTAGTATAACAGGGAGCTCCTACAATGAGCAGTTCTTC; CDR3 protein: CASSITGSSYNEQFF; clone size: NA; V gene: TRBV19; D gene: NA; J gene: TRBJ2-1
CDR3 DNA: TGTGCCAGCAGCAGTGGGGGCAGCCGAGCTTTCTTT; CDR3 protein: CASSSGGSRAFF; clone size: NA; V gene: TRBV28; D gene: NA; J gene: TRBJ1-1
CDR3 DNA: TGTGCCAGCAGTCTAACCGGGACAGGGACTGGGGCCAACGTCCTGACTTTC; CDR3 protein: CASSLTGTGTGANVLTF; clone size: few; V gene: TRBV27; D gene: TRBD1; J gene: TRBJ2-6
CDR3 DNA: TGTGCCAGCAGTTACAGGGAAAGGACCTTTGGCGAGCAGTACTTC; CDR3 protein: CASSYRERTFGEQYF; clone size: NA; V gene: TRBV28; D gene: NA; J gene: TRBJ2-7
CDR3 DNA: TGTGCCAGCAGCCCATCGGGAGAGACCCAGTACTTC; CDR3 protein: CASSPSGETQYF; clone size: NA; V gene: TRBV6-5; D gene: NA; J gene: TRBJ2-5
CDR3 DNA: TGCGCCAGCAGTAGTAACTATGGCTACACCTTC; CDR3 protein: CASSSNYGYTF; clone size: few; V gene: TRBV5-1; D gene: NA; J gene: TRBJ1-2
CDR3 DNA: TGTGCCAGCGAGGGATATGGGGCCAACGTCCTGACTTTC; CDR3 protein: CASEGYGANVLTF; clone size: NA; V gene: TRBV7-8; D gene: NA; J gene: TRBJ2-6
CDR3 DNA: TGTGCCAGCAGCACCGGGACAGGGAGCGAAAAACTGTTTTTT; CDR3 protein: CASSTGTGSEKLFF; clone size: NA; V gene: TRBV9; D gene: TRBD1; J gene: TRBJ1-4
CDR3 DNA: TGTGCCAGTAGTAGCGGGGACAACAATGAGCAGTTCTTC; CDR3 protein: CASSSGDNNEQFF; clone size: NA; V gene: TRBV19; D gene: NA; J gene: TRBJ2-1
CDR3 DNA: TGTGCCAGCAGCCCCACAGGGTTTGTGGAGGGCTACACCTTC; CDR3 protein: CASSPTGFVEGYTF; clone size: NA; V gene: TRBV5-6; D gene: NA; J gene: TRBJ1-2
CDR3 DNA: TGCGTGGCTGCTAATGAAAAACTGTTTTTT; CDR3 protein: CVAANEKLFF; clone size: few; V gene: TRBV30; D gene: NA; J gene: TRBJ1-4
CDR3 DNA: TGCGCCAGCAGCCCTTGGGGGTCGAACACTGAAGCTTTCTTT; CDR3 protein: CASSPWGSNTEAFF; clone size: NA; V gene: TRBV5-1; D gene: NA; J gene: TRBJ1-1
CDR3 DNA: TGTGCCTGGAGTGTACCTGGACAGGGGGGATTCTACGAGCAGTACTTC; CDR3 protein: CAWSVPGQGGFYEQYF; clone size: NA; V gene: TRBV30; D gene: TRBD1; J gene: TRBJ2-7
CDR3 DNA: TGCGCCAGCAGCCAAGGAAAAGGGGCAGGCAATCAGCCCCAGCATTTT; CDR3 protein: CASSQGKGAGNQPQHF; clone size: NA; V gene: TRBV4-1; D gene: NA; J gene: TRBJ1-5